This T cell receptor (beta chain) was sequenced in a study of blood T cell repertoires in COVID-19. Study overall: T cells, B-cell-depleted T cells, or PBMCs provided the cDNA or gDNA that served as material.

The germline gives CDR1 LNHDA, CDR2 SQIVND (reference sequence). The CDR3 sequence is 15 residues long. V lost 3 bases to trimming and J lost 0 bases, with 10 bases between them. How the authors handled the data: Nucleated cell counts were estimated from reference gene primer amplification. Clones were read by immunoSEQ multiplex PCR, and TCRdb kept only the in-frame ones, dropping some. That table furnishes V, J and clone size, whereas the DNA furnished D and trimming. The table records 200,000 to 250,000 clones, 75% to 85% of them present only once. Sequences were obtained from peripheral blood. The origin of this receptor is a woman in her 70s with COVID-19, enrolled during active disease. The chain recombines TRBV19 with TRBJ2-3; tentative D call: TRBD1 (5 bases). The CDR3, as DNA: TGTGCCAGTAGTATCGCAGGGCGTAGCACAGATACGCAGTATTTT. It translates to CASSIAGRSTDTQYF.